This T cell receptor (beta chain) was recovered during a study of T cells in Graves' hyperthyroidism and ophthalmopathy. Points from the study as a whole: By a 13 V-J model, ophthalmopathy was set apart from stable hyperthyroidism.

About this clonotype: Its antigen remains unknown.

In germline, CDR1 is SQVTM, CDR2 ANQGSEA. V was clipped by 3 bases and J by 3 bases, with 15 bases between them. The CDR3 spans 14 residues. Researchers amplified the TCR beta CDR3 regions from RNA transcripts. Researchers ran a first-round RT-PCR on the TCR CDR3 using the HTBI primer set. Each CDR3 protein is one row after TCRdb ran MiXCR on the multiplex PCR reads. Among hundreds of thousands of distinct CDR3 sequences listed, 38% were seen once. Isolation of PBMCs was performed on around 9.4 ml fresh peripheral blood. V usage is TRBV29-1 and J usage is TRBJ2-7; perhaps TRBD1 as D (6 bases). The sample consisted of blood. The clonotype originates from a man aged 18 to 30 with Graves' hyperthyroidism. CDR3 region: CSVEDTGTNYEQYF. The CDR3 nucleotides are TGCAGCGTTGAGGACACCGGGACAAACTACGAGCAGTACTTC.